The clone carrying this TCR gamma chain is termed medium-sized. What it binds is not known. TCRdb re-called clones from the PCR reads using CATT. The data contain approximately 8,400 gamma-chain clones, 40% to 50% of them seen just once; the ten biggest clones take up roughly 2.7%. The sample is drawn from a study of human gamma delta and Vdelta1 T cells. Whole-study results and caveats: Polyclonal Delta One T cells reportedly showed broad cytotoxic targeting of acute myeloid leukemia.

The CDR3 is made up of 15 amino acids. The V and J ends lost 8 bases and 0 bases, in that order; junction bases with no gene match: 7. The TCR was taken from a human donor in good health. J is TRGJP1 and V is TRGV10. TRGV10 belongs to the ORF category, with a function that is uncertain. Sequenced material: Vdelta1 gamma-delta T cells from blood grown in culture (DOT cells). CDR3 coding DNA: TGTGCTGCGTGGGAACACTATACCACTGGTTGGTTCAAGATATTT. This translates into CAAWEHYTTGWFKIF.